The 21 T cell receptor beta chains in this list originate from one sample, sequenced in a study of technical replicates of blood from a few donors. Sequencing used immunoSEQ multiplex PCR; TCRdb keeps in-frame clones, though not all of them. The repertoire holds about 85,000 clones, with 90% to 95% as singletons. The sequenced sample consisted of T cells isolated from PBMCs. Every receptor here comes from a human donor in good health.

This sequence joins TRBV6-4 and TRBJ2-1; 7 bases are a match to TRBD2. The CDR3 length is 15 residues. CDR1 MRHNA and CDR2 SNTAGT come from the germline V gene. Germline trimming cut 5 bases from V and 5 bases from J; bases unmatched to any gene: 9. Here the CDR3 reads CASSLLGGGDNEQFF. CDR3 bases: TGTGCCAGCAGTCTTCTCGGGGGAGGGGACAATGAGCAGTTCTTC.

The J gene is TRBJ2-5, the V gene TRBV11-2; 7 bases match TRBD1. Unmatched junction bases numbered 11, after V lost 8 bases and J lost 2 bases. CDR1 and CDR2 (germline): SGHAT, FQNNGV. This CDR3 has 15 amino acids. The CDR3 bases are TGTGCCAGCGGGTTACAGGGGCAGCCACAAGAGACCCAGTACTTC. Translated, it gives CASGLQGQPQETQYF.

CDR3 in amino acids: CASTRGSTYGYTF. The CDR3 DNA reads TGTGCCAGCACCAGGGGGTCTACCTATGGCTACACCTTC. V usage is TRBV6-6 and J usage is TRBJ1-2, with 7 nucleotides matching TRBD1. The V gene end was trimmed by 7 bases and the J gene end by 4 bases; junction bases not matched to a gene: 6. The V gene's germline CDR1 is MNHNY and CDR2 SVGAGI (reference sequence). This CDR3 is built from 13 residues.

V and J are TRBV30 and TRBJ2-2; perhaps TRBD2 as D (6 bases). Trimming stripped 7 bases from V and 3 bases from J, with 15 bases between. CDR1 and CDR2 from the germline V gene are GTSNPN and SVGIG (reference sequence). The CDR3 loop spans 14 amino acids. The CDR3 nucleotides read TGTGCCTCTTCGGGGGTATCGGACACCGGGGAGCTGTTTTTT. This encodes CASSGVSDTGELFF.

V and J are TRBV7-8 and TRBJ2-4, with D unclear. The V and J ends lost 1 base and 8 bases respectively, with 9 bases between them. The CDR3 is 13 amino acids. The germline V gene encodes CDR1 SGHVS and CDR2 FQNEAQ. This chain's CDR3 is CASSLVPQDIQYF. CDR3 in DNA: TGTGCCAGCAGCTTAGTTCCCCAGGACATTCAGTACTTC.

CDR3 bases: TGTGCCAGTAGGTCCGGACTAGCGGGATACAATGAGCAGTTCTTC. Its translation is CASRSGLAGYNEQFF. The J gene is TRBJ2-1, the V gene TRBV19; 12 positions match TRBD2. V lost 6 bases, J lost 4 bases, and 4 bases stayed unmatched. From germline, CDR1 is LNHDA and CDR2 SQIVND (reference sequence). The CDR3 is made up of 15 amino acids.

J is TRBJ1-2 and V is TRBV9, with 7 nucleotides matching TRBD1. The CDR3 is made up of 14 amino acids. Germline values: CDR1 SGDLS, CDR2 YYNGEE. Trimming removed 6 bases from V and 3 bases from J; junction bases left unmatched: 8. The CDR3 reads CASTIRQGDYGYTF. The CDR3 nucleotides are TGTGCCAGCACAATTCGACAGGGAGACTATGGCTACACCTTC.

The V call is TRBV7-8, the J call TRBJ2-1, with a weak D call TRBD2 (6 bases). The CDR3 sequence is 16 residues long. Germline V gives CDR1 SGHVS, CDR2 FQNEAQ. Deletions cut 0 bases from V and 3 bases from J, with 12 bases between. CDR3 in amino acids: CASSLATEGYYNEQFF. The CDR3 DNA reads as TGTGCCAGCAGCTTAGCTACGGAGGGGTACTACAATGAGCAGTTCTTC.

The J gene is TRBJ1-2, the V gene TRBV5-6, with 8 bases matching TRBD1. Germline values: CDR1 SGHDT, CDR2 YYEEEE. CDR3 length equals 16 residues. V lost 0 bases to trimming and J lost 6 bases; unmatched junction nucleotides: 10. CDR3: CASSLAGRQGADGYTF. Here the CDR3 DNA reads TGTGCCAGCAGCTTGGCCGGTAGGCAGGGGGCTGATGGCTACACCTTC.

The chain has TRBV2 and TRBJ1-4, with 9 bases identical to TRBD1. The ends lost 6 bases at V and 8 bases at J; junction bases unmatched: 7. The CDR3 has 14 amino acids. CDR1 and CDR2 (germline): SNHLY, FYNNEI. This chain's CDR3 is CASRPGQGEEKLFF. DNA for the CDR3: TGTGCCAGCAGGCCGGGACAGGGCGAGGAAAAACTGTTTTTT.

Note on this clone: Other DNA variants within this sample encode the same CDR3. The V call is TRBV7-9, the J call TRBJ1-2; 8 bases match TRBD1. The CDR3 extends over 14 amino acids. Germline V gene lookup returns CDR1 SEHNR and CDR2 FQNEAQ (reference sequence). Trimming cost V 1 base and J 2 bases; bases outside gene matches: 0. This CDR3 reads CASSLGQGNYGYTF. The CDR3 nucleotides read TGTGCCAGCAGCTTAGGACAGGGGAACTATGGCTACACCTTC.

This clone showed up just once. This chain uses TRBV29-1 with TRBJ2-7; the D is unclear. CDR1 is SQVTM and CDR2 is ANQGSEA in the germline V gene. This CDR3 is built from 11 residues. Trimming removed 6 bases at V and 3 bases at J, with 9 bases between. CDR3 nucleotides: TGCAGCGTGGCTACAGTCTACGAGCAGTACTTC. This sequence encodes CSVATVYEQYF.

The V and J genes are TRBV6-1 and TRBJ2-4, with TRBD2 matching 10 bases. Per germline, CDR1 MNHNS and CDR2 SASEGT. There are 19 residues in the CDR3. Trimming removed 1 base from V and 2 bases from J; junction bases left unmatched: 11. The CDR3 coding sequence is TGTGCCAGCAGTGAAGGGTTAGGGTCTAGCGGGAGTACCAAAAACATTCAGTACTTC. Residues: CASSEGLGSSGSTKNIQYF.

The CDR3 sequence is CASTPHRGLDVNYGYTF. The CDR3 DNA reads as TGTGCCAGTACCCCACATAGAGGGCTGGACGTTAACTATGGCTACACCTTC. V usage is TRBV19 and J usage is TRBJ1-2; no definite D call. CDR1 is LNHDA, CDR2 SQIVND, per germline (reference sequence). Trimming pared 7 bases from V and 1 base from J, leaving 22 bases between. CDR3 length equals 17 residues.

The chain employs TRBV6-5 and TRBJ1-5; no clear D gene. Germline-derived CDR1 and CDR2 are MNHEY and SVGAGI. This CDR3 has 13 amino acids. V was shortened by 5 bases and J by 8 bases, with 13 bases between the two germline ends. The CDR3 protein is CASSPHSWEPQHF. The DNA of the CDR3 is TGTGCCAGCAGTCCCCACAGTTGGGAGCCCCAGCATTTT.

This chain links TRBV5-1 with TRBJ2-7, with 11 bases fitting TRBD2. Germline V CDR1 and CDR2: SGHRS, YFSETQ. V lost 4 bases and J lost 2; bases outside the gene matches: 5. This CDR3 has 15 amino acids. CDR3 protein: CASSQTSGATYEQYF. CDR3 DNA: TGCGCCAGCAGCCAGACTAGCGGGGCTACCTACGAGCAGTACTTC.

The chain links TRBV29-1 to TRBJ2-1; D perhaps matches TRBD1 (6 bases). Germline-derived CDR1 and CDR2 are SQVTM and ANQGSEA. The CDR3 has 12 residues. CDR3: CGTTGWNNEQFF. The CDR3, as DNA: TGCGGGACGACAGGTTGGAACAATGAGCAGTTCTTC.

The chain employs TRBV30 and TRBJ2-7, with D unresolved. Trimming took off 1 base at V and 3 bases at J, with 7 bases between the two ends. CDR1 GTSNPN and CDR2 SVGIG come from the germline V gene (reference sequence). This CDR3 has 12 amino acids. The CDR3 DNA reads TGTGCCTGGAGTGATGGAGACTACGAGCAGTACTTC. It translates to CAWSDGDYEQYF.

The rearrangement links TRBV5-1 to TRBJ1-1; 7 bases map to TRBD1. The CDR3 loop spans 13 amino acids. The germline V gene has CDR1 SGHRS and CDR2 YFSETQ. V shed 7 bases and J 4 bases; nucleotides not matched to a gene: 7. DNA for the CDR3: TGCGCCAGCTCCTACAGGGGACCCACTGAAGCTTTCTTT. This sequence encodes CASSYRGPTEAFF.

This chain uses TRBV6-5 with TRBJ2-7, with a tentative D call TRBD2 (6 bases). Per the germline V gene, CDR1 is MNHEY and CDR2 is SVGAGI. Trimming removed 6 bases at V and 3 bases at J, with 18 bases between. This CDR3 has 15 amino acids. The CDR3 here is CASRTGDRGRYEQYF. Here the CDR3 DNA reads TGTGCCAGCAGAACGGGGGATCGGGGACGCTACGAGCAGTACTTC.

This chain connects TRBV6-1 to TRBJ2-7; TRBD2 agrees at 7 bases. V gave up 1 base and J gave up 4 bases; unmatched junction bases: 4. This CDR3 is 14 amino acids long. Germline V CDR1 and CDR2: MNHNS, SASEGT. CDR3 region: CASSEGGRRYEQYF. The CDR3 nucleotides are TGTGCCAGCAGTGAAGGCGGGAGACGGTACGAGCAGTACTTC.